Listed below are T cell receptor beta chains from one sample, sequenced in a study of cytomegalovirus exposure and HLA in healthy donors. TCRdb's table, derived via immunoSEQ multiplex PCR, lists solely in-frame clones and lacks some. The sample shows about 180,000 clones, 75% to 85% of them seen only once. What was sequenced was PBMCs. These receptors were collected from a girl aged 2-15 years in good health and CMV-seropositive. Both conserved end residues are part of each CDR3. A D gene is named only where the DNA matches it firmly. Rows may omit the clone size; those that give it use once, few, many or a size class.

CDR3aa: CASSISRGSSGNTIYF
CDR3nt: TGTGCCAGTAGTATATCCCGGGGAAGCTCTGGAAACACCATATATTTT
d_gene: NA
abundance: NA
j_gene: TRBJ1-3
v_gene: TRBV19

CDR3aa: CASTEENTEAFF
CDR3nt: TGCGCCAGTACTGAGGAGAACACTGAAGCTTTCTTT
d_gene: NA
abundance: few
j_gene: TRBJ1-1
v_gene: TRBV5-1

CDR3aa: CAWSVGTGSRRSTIYF
CDR3nt: TGTGCCTGGAGTGTAGGGACAGGGTCCCGGAGGAGCACCATATATTTT
d_gene: TRBD1
abundance: NA
j_gene: TRBJ1-3
v_gene: TRBV30

CDR3aa: CASSLAGESSYEQYF
CDR3nt: TGTGCCAGCAGCTTGGCGGGGGAGAGCTCCTACGAGCAGTACTTC
d_gene: NA
abundance: NA
j_gene: TRBJ2-7
v_gene: TRBV5-8

CDR3aa: CAWSLGQGEEKLFF
CDR3nt: TGTGCCTGGAGTCTCGGACAGGGTGAAGAAAAACTGTTTTTT
d_gene: TRBD1
abundance: few
j_gene: TRBJ1-4
v_gene: TRBV30

CDR3aa: CASRAPGTSGYNEQFF
CDR3nt: TGTGCCAGCAGAGCACCCGGGACTAGCGGGTACAATGAGCAGTTCTTC
d_gene: TRBD2
abundance: NA
j_gene: TRBJ2-1
v_gene: TRBV9

CDR3aa: CASTRGEAGGETQYF
CDR3nt: TGTGCCAGCACCAGAGGAGAAGCGGGAGGAGAGACCCAGTACTTC
d_gene: TRBD2
abundance: NA
j_gene: TRBJ2-5
v_gene: TRBV6-5

CDR3aa: CAIRQNTGELFF
CDR3nt: TGTGCCATAAGACAGAACACCGGGGAGCTGTTTTTT
d_gene: NA
abundance: NA
j_gene: TRBJ2-2
v_gene: TRBV10-3

CDR3aa: CASRASTLTAYGYTF
CDR3nt: TGTGCCAGTAGAGCGTCGACTCTCACCGCCTATGGCTACACCTTC
d_gene: NA
abundance: NA
j_gene: TRBJ1-2
v_gene: TRBV19

CDR3aa: CASSPAAAGDIDTQYF
CDR3nt: TGCGCCAGCAGCCCCGCCGCAGCGGGAGACATAGATACGCAGTATTTT
d_gene: TRBD2
abundance: once
j_gene: TRBJ2-3
v_gene: TRBV5-1

CDR3aa: CASSEESIRTGVSYEQYF
CDR3nt: TGTGCCAGCAGTGAAGAAAGTATTAGGACAGGGGTCTCCTACGAGCAGTACTTC
d_gene: TRBD1
abundance: NA
j_gene: TRBJ2-7
v_gene: TRBV6-1

CDR3aa: CASSQGTGINSPLHF
CDR3nt: TGCGCCAGCAGCCAAGGGACAGGTATTAATTCACCCCTCCACTTT
d_gene: TRBD1
abundance: NA
j_gene: TRBJ1-6
v_gene: TRBV4-1

CDR3aa: CASSPRLETTNEKLFF
CDR3nt: TGTGCCAGCTCTCCCCGACTGGAAACAACTAATGAAAAACTGTTTTTT
d_gene: NA
abundance: NA
j_gene: TRBJ1-4
v_gene: TRBV18

CDR3aa: CASSIEGLDEKLFF
CDR3nt: TGTGCCAGTAGTATAGAGGGGCTTGATGAAAAACTGTTTTTT
d_gene: NA
abundance: NA
j_gene: TRBJ1-4
v_gene: TRBV19

CDR3aa: CASSRPDRGPFYGYTF
CDR3nt: TGTGCCAGCAGTCGACCCGACAGGGGACCCTTTTATGGCTACACCTTC
d_gene: TRBD1
abundance: NA
j_gene: TRBJ1-2
v_gene: TRBV28

CDR3aa: CASKGGDNGYTF
CDR3nt: TGTGCCAGCAAAGGGGGCGATAATGGCTACACCTTC
d_gene: TRBD1
abundance: NA
j_gene: TRBJ1-2
v_gene: TRBV25-1

CDR3aa: CASSTQGQIGTGELFF
CDR3nt: TGTGCCAGTAGTACTCAGGGACAGATCGGGACCGGGGAGCTGTTTTTT
d_gene: TRBD1
abundance: NA
j_gene: TRBJ2-2
v_gene: TRBV19

CDR3aa: CASSQRTGTYEQYF
CDR3nt: TGTGCCAGCAGCCAGCGGACAGGGACCTACGAGCAGTACTTC
d_gene: TRBD1
abundance: once
j_gene: TRBJ2-7
v_gene: TRBV4-2

CDR3aa: CACGSGNTIYF
CDR3nt: TGTGCCTGCGGATCTGGAAACACCATATATTTT
d_gene: NA
abundance: NA
j_gene: TRBJ1-3
v_gene: TRBV11-3

CDR3aa: CASSSQETQYF
CDR3nt: TGTGCCAGCAGTTCACAAGAGACCCAGTACTTC
d_gene: NA
abundance: NA
j_gene: TRBJ2-5
v_gene: TRBV28

CDR3aa: CASSVVVADPYEQYF
CDR3nt: TGTGCCAGCAGTGTCGTGGTAGCGGACCCCTACGAGCAGTACTTC
d_gene: NA
abundance: NA
j_gene: TRBJ2-7
v_gene: TRBV25-1

CDR3aa: CASSQFLAGGGDKQYF
CDR3nt: TGTGCCAGCAGCCAATTCCTAGCGGGAGGTGGAGATAAGCAGTACTTC
d_gene: TRBD2
abundance: few
j_gene: TRBJ2-7
v_gene: TRBV4-2

CDR3aa: CASSRTRPHPSGGAHEQFF
CDR3nt: TGCGCCAGCAGCCGAACCCGTCCTCATCCTAGCGGGGGGGCCCATGAGCAGTTCTTC
d_gene: TRBD2
abundance: NA
j_gene: TRBJ2-1
v_gene: TRBV4-1

CDR3aa: CASSESGLYNEQFF
CDR3nt: TGTGCCAGCAGTGAAAGCGGCCTCTACAATGAGCAGTTCTTC
d_gene: NA
abundance: NA
j_gene: TRBJ2-1
v_gene: TRBV2

CDR3aa: CASTRGRGYTF
CDR3nt: TGTGCCAGTACGAGGGGGCGTGGCTACACCTTC
d_gene: TRBD1
abundance: NA
j_gene: TRBJ1-2
v_gene: TRBV6-1

CDR3aa: CASSPGGWDEQYF
CDR3nt: TGTGCCAGCAGCCCAGGGGGTTGGGACGAGCAGTACTTC
d_gene: TRBD1
abundance: few
j_gene: TRBJ2-7
v_gene: TRBV5-6

CDR3aa: CASRPGQTHQPQHF
CDR3nt: TGCGCCAGCAGACCGGGACAGACCCATCAGCCCCAGCATTTT
d_gene: TRBD1
abundance: NA
j_gene: TRBJ1-5
v_gene: TRBV10-1